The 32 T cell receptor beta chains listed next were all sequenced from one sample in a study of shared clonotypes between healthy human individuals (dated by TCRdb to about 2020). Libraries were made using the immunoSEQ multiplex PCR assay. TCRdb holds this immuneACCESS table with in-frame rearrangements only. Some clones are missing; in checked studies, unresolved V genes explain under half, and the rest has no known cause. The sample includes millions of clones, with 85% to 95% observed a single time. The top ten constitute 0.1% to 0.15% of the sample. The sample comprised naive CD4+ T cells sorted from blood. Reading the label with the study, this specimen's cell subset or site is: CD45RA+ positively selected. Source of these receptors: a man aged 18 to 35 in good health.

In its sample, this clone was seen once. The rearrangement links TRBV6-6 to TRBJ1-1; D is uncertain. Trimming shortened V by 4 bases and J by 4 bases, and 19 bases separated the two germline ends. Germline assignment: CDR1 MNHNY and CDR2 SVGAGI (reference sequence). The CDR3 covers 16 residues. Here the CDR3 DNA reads TGTGCCAGCAGTTCTAAGGACTCCTTGGGTCTCACTGAAGCTTTCTTT. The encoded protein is CASSSKDSLGLTEAFF.

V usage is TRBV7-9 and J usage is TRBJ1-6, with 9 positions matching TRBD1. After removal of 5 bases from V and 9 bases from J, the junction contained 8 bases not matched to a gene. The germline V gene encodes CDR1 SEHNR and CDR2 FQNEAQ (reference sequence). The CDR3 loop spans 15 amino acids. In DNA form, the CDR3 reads TGTGCCAGCAGCGTAGAGACAGGGGGATCTTCACCCCTCCACTTT. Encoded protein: CASSVETGGSSPLHF.

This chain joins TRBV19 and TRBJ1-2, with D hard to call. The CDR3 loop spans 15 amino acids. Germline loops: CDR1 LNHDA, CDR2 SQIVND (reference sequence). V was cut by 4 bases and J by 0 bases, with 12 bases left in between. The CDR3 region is CASSTETRANYGYTF. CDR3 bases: TGTGCCAGTAGTACAGAGACTCGGGCTAACTATGGCTACACCTTC.

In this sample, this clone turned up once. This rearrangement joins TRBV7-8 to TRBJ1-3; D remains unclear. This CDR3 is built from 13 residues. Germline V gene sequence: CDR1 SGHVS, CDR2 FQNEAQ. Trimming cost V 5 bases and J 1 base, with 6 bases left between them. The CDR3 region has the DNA TGTGCCAGCAGCGTATCGTCTGGAAACACCATATATTTT. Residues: CASSVSSGNTIYF.

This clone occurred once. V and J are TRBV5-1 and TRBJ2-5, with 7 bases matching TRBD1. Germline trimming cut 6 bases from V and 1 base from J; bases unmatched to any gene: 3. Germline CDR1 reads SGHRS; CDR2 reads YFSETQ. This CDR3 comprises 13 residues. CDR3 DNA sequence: TGCGCCAGCAACCCAGGGGGCCAAGAGACCCAGTACTTC. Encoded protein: CASNPGGQETQYF.

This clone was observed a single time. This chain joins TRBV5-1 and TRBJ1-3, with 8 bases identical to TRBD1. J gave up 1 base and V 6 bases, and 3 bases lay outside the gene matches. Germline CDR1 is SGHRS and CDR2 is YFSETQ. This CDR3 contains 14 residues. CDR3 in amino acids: CASNTGGSGNTIYF. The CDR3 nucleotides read TGCGCCAGCAACACAGGGGGATCTGGAAACACCATATATTTT.

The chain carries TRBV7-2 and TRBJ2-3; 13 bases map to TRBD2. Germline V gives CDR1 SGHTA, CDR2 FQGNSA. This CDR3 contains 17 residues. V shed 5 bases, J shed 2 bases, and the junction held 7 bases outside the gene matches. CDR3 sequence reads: CASSLLGLAGTTDTQYF. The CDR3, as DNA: TGTGCCAGCAGCCTTCTGGGACTAGCGGGAACCACAGATACGCAGTATTTT.

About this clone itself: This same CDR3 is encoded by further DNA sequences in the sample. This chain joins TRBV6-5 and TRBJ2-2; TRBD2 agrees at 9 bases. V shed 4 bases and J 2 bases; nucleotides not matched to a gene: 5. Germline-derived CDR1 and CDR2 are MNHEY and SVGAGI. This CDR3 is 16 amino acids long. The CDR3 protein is CASSSPSGANTGELFF. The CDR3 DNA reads TGTGCCAGCAGTTCTCCTAGCGGGGCCAACACCGGGGAGCTGTTTTTT.

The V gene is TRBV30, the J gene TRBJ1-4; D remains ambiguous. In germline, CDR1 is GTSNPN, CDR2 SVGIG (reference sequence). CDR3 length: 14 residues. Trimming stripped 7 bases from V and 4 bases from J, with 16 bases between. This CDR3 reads CAFGGGERNEKLFF. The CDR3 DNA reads TGTGCCTTTGGAGGCGGGGAACGTAATGAAAAACTGTTTTTT.

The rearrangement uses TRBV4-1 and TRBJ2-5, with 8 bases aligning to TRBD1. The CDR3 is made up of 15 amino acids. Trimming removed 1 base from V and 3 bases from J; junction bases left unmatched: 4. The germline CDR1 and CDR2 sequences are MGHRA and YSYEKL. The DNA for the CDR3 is TGCGCCAGCAGCCAAGCCTGGGACAGGAAAGAGACCCAGTACTTC. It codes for CASSQAWDRKETQYF.

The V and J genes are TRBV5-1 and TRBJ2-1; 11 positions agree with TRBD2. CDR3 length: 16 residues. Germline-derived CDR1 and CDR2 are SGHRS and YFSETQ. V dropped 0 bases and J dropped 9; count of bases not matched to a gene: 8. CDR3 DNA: TGCGCCAGCAGCTTGGCTCTAGCGGGGGGATCAGTTGAGCAGTTCTTC. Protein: CASSLALAGGSVEQFF.

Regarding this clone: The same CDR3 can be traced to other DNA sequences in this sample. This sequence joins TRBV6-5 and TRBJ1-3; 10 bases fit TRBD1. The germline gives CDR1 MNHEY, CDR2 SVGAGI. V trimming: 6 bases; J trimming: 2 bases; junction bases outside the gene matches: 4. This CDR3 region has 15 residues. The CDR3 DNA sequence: TGTGCCAGCAGCTATGGGACAGGGGCTGGAAACACCATATATTTT. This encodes CASSYGTGAGNTIYF.

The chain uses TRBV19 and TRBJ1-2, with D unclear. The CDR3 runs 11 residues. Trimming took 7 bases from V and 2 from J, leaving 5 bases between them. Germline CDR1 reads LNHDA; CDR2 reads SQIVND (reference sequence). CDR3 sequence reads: CASTENYGYTF. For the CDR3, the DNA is TGTGCCAGTACGGAGAACTATGGCTACACCTTC.

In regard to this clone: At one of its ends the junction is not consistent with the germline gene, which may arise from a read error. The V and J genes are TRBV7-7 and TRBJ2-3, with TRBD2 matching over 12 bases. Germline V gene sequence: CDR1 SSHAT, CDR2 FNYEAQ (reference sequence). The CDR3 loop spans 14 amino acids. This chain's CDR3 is CASSPSGGADTQYF. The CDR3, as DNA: TGTGCTAGCAGCCCTAGCGGGGGGGCGGATACGCAGTATTTT.

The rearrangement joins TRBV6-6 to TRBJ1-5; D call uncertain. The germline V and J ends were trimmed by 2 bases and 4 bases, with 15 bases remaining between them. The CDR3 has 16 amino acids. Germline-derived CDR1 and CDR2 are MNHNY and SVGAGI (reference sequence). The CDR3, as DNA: TGTGCCAGCAGTTACGCTGGGGTTTTCGAGAATCAGCCCCAGCATTTT. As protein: CASSYAGVFENQPQHF.

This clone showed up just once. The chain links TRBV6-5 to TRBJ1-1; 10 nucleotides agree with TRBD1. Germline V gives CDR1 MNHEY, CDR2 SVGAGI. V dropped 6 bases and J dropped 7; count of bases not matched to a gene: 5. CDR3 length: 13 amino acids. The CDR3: CASRNDRGLEAFF. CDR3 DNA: TGTGCCAGCAGAAACGACAGGGGGCTTGAAGCTTTCTTT.

The DNA for the CDR3 is TGCGCCAGCAGTGAGTCGGGTCCTGGGGGCTACACCTTC. It is translated as CASSESGPGGYTF. The chain employs TRBV10-2 and TRBJ1-2; no clear D. Trimming took 0 bases from V and 8 from J, leaving 10 bases between them. The CDR3 extends over 13 amino acids. CDR1 is WSHSY, CDR2 SAAADI, per germline.

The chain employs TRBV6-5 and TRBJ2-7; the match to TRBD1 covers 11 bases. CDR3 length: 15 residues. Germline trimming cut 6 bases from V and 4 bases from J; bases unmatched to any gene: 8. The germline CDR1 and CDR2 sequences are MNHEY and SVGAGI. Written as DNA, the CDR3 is TGTGCCAGCAGACGACCGGGACAGGGGGTATACGAGCAGTACTTC. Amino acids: CASRRPGQGVYEQYF.

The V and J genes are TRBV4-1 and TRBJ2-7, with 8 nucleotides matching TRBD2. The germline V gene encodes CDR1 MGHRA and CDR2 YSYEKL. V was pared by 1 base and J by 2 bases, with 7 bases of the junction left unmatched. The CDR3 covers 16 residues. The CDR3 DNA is TGCGCCAGCAGCCAAGGGGGCGGGAGGCAAACCTACGAGCAGTACTTC. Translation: CASSQGGGRQTYEQYF.

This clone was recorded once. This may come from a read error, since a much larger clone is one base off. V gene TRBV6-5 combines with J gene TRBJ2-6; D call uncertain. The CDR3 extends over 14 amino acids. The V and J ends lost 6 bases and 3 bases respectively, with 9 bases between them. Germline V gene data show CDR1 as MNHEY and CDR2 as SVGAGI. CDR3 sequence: CASSSPGGANVLTF. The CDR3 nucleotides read TGTGCCAGCAGCTCCCCTGGTGGGGCCAACGTCCTGACTTTC.

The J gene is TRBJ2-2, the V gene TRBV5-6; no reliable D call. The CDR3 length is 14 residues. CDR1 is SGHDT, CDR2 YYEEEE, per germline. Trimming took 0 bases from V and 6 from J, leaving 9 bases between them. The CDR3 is CASSLAFSAGELFF. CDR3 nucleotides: TGTGCCAGCAGCTTGGCATTTTCGGCCGGGGAGCTGTTTTTT.

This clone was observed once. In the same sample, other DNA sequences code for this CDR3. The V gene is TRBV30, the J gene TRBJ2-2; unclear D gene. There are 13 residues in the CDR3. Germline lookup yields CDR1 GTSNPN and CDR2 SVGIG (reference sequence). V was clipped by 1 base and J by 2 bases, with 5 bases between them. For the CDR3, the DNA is TGTGCCTGGAGTGACCTCAACACCGGGGAGCTGTTTTTT. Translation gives CAWSDLNTGELFF. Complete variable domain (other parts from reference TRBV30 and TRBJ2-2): SQTIHQWPATLVQPVGSPLSLECTVEGTSNPNLYWYRQAAGRGLQLLFYSVGIGQISSEVPQNLSASRPQDRQFILSSKKLLLSDSGFYLCAWSDLNTGELFFGEGSRLTVL.

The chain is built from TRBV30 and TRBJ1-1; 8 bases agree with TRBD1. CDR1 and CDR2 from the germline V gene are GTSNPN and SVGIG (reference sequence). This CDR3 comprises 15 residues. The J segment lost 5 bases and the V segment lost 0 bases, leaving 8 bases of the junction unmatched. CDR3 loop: CAWSVGGWDRTEAFF. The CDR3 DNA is TGTGCCTGGAGTGTAGGGGGTTGGGACAGGACTGAAGCTTTCTTT.

The CDR3 reads CATGTATPGQETQYF. CDR3 in DNA: TGTGCCACCGGGACAGCAACCCCAGGACAAGAGACCCAGTACTTC. V is TRBV7-2 and J is TRBJ2-5, with TRBD1 matching 7 bases. Per germline, CDR1 SGHTA and CDR2 FQGNSA. Unmatched junction bases numbered 13, after V lost 10 bases and J lost 2 bases. The CDR3 loop spans 15 amino acids.

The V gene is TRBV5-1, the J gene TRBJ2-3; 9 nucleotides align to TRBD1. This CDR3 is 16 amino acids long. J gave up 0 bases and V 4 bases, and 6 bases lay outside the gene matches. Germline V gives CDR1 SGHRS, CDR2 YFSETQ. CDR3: CASSPRQGGSTDTQYF. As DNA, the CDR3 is TGCGCCAGCAGCCCCCGACAGGGGGGGAGCACAGATACGCAGTATTTT.

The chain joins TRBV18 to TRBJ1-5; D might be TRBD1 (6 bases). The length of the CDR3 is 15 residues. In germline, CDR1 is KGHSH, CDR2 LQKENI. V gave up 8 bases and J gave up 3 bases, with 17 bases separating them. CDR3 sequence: CASAEQTGDNQPQHF. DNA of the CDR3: TGTGCCAGCGCCGAGCAGACAGGAGACAATCAGCCCCAGCATTTT.

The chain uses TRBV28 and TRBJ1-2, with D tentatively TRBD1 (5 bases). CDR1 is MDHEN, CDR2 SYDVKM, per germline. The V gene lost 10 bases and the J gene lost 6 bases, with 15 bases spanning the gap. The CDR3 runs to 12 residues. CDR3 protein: CATVGGLNGYTF. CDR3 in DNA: TGTGCCACTGTTGGGGGTCTGAATGGCTACACCTTC.

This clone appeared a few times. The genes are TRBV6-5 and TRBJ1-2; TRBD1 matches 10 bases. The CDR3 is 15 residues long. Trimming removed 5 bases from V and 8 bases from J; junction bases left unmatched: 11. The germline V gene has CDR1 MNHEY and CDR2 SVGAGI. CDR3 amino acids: CASSPRTGGLEGYTF. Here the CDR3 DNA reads TGTGCCAGCAGTCCCCGGACAGGGGGTCTAGAGGGCTACACCTTC.

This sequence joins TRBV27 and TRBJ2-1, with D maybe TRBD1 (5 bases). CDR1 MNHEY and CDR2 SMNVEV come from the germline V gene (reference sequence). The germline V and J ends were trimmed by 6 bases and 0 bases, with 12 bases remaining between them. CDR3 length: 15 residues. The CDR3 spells CASSPRVISYNEQFF. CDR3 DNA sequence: TGTGCCAGCAGCCCCAGGGTCATCTCCTACAATGAGCAGTTCTTC.

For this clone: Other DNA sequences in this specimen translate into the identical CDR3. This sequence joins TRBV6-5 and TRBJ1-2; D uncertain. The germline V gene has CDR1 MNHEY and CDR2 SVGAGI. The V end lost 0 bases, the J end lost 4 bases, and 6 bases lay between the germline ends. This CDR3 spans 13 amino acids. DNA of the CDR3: TGTGCCAGCAGTTACTCCGGTGCCTATGGCTACACCTTC. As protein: CASSYSGAYGYTF.

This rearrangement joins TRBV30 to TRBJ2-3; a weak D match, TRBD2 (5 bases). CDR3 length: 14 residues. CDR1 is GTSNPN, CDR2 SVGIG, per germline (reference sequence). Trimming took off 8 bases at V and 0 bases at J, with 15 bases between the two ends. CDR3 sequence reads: CAAARLPSTDTQYF. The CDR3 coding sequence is TGTGCCGCGGCTAGACTACCTAGCACAGATACGCAGTATTTT.

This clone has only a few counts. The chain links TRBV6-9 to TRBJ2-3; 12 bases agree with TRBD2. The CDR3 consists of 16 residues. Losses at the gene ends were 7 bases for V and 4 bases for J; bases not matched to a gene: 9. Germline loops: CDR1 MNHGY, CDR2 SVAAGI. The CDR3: CASTSQTSGSPDTQYF. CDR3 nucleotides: TGTGCCAGCACCTCACAGACTAGCGGGAGTCCAGATACGCAGTATTTT.